The rows below give T cell receptor beta chains drawn from one sample of a study of human T cells and chemical hapten exposure. TCRdb re-derived calls from the RACE reads in MiXCR, one entry per CDR3 protein. The sample contains fewer than 300,000 distinct CDR3 sequences, approximately 7.5% of which appear only once. The sample here was whole blood, taken in connection with sensitization to the hapten diphenylcyclopropenone (DPC). All receptors come from a young man with alopecia areata. Some clones in this sample may be carry-over from other donors' samples. CDR3s include the opening cysteine and the closing phenylalanine or tryptophan. D genes are given only for firm matches. The size field is filled for only some rows; it gives once, few, many or a size class.

CDR3 length	J gene	D gene	clone size	V gene	CDR3 DNA	CDR3 protein
17	TRBJ2-1	-	-	TRBV7-3	TGTGCCAGCAGCTTAGGGTCTAGGCATTTATCCTACAATGAGCAGTTCTTC	CASSLGSRHLSYNEQFF
16	TRBJ2-2	TRBD2	few	TRBV29-1	TGCAGCGTTGGGACTAGCGGGGGGCGGAACACCGGGGAGCTGTTTTTT	CSVGTSGGRNTGELFF
13	TRBJ1-2	TRBD1	-	TRBV29-1	TGCAGCGTGAACAGGGGTTTGGGCTATGGCTACACCTTC	CSVNRGLGYGYTF
16	TRBJ1-2	-	few	TRBV12-3/TRBV12-4	TGTGCCAGCAGTTACCCTAATAGGGACGTAAACTATGGCTACACCTTC	CASSYPNRDVNYGYTF
12	TRBJ1-1	-	-	TRBV6-1	TGTGCCAGCAATTACCGGGCCCCAGAACCATTCTTT	CASNYRAPEPFF
14	TRBJ2-5	TRBD2	-	TRBV28	TGTGCCACCCACGGGGTCGGGGGGCAAGAGACCCAGTACTTC	CATHGVGGQETQYF
15	TRBJ2-1	-	once	TRBV2	TGTGCCAGCAGTGAATCGGGGGCTTCGTATAATGAGCAGTTCTTC	CASSESGASYNEQFF
14	TRBJ2-5	TRBD1	few	TRBV6-5	TGTGCCAGCAGTTACTTCAGGGGGCAAGAGACCCAGTACTTC	CASSYFRGQETQYF
15	TRBJ2-3	-	few	TRBV7-8	TGTGCCAGCAGCCCCCTTATGGAGGGGACAGATACGCAGTATTTT	CASSPLMEGTDTQYF
14	TRBJ1-2	-	-	TRBV6-2/TRBV6-3	TGTGCCAGCAGTTCTAACAGGGACCACTATGGCTACACCTTC	CASSSNRDHYGYTF
15	TRBJ1-1	-	many	TRBV5-1	TGCGCCAGCAGCTTTGGATCGCGATTGAACACTGAAGCTTTCTTT	CASSFGSRLNTEAFF
16	TRBJ1-1	TRBD1	-	TRBV7-6	TGTGCCAGCAGCTACCTCTCAGACAGGGGTGGTAGTGTAGCTTTCTTT	CASSYLSDRGGSVAFF
14	TRBJ2-7	TRBD1	few	TRBV4-3	TGCGCCAGCAGCCAAGATCACAGGGGATACGAGCAGTACTTC	CASSQDHRGYEQYF
15	TRBJ1-1	-	-	TRBV29-1	TGCAGCGTAGATTGGACTGCTCCCAAGAACGCTGAAGCTTTCTTT	CSVDWTAPKNAEAFF
13	TRBJ1-5	-	-	TRBV29-1	TGCAGCGTCTCAGGAGGGGGCAATCAGCCCCAGCATTTT	CSVSGGGNQPQHF
15	TRBJ2-3	-	many	TRBV28	TGTGCCAGCAGTTTTCGCGCGGGGGCCACAGATACGCAGTATTTT	CASSFRAGATDTQYF
13	TRBJ2-3	TRBD1	-	TRBV6-5	TGTGCCAGCACATCAGGGGGCTCAGATACGCAGTATTTT	CASTSGGSDTQYF
15	TRBJ1-1	TRBD1	many	TRBV10-3	TGTGCCATCACCCCCGGTGTAGGGGGCTTCACTGAAGCTTTCTTT	CAITPGVGGFTEAFF
18	TRBJ1-1	-	-	TRBV20-1	TGCAGTGCTAGAGTAGGCAGGGGTCGATCCCCCATGAACACTGAAGCTTTCTTT	CSARVGRGRSPMNTEAFF
14	TRBJ2-7	-	-	TRBV25-1	TGTGCCAGCAGTGTTAGGGACACTCTTGGAGAGCAGTACTTC	CASSVRDTLGEQYF
14	TRBJ1-6	-	few	TRBV6-5	TGTGCCAGCAGTTATTACCTAATGGGTTCACCCCTCCACTTT	CASSYYLMGSPLHF
14	TRBJ2-1	TRBD1	few	TRBV6-2/TRBV6-3	TGTGCCAGCAGCACCCACACAGGGGCCAATGAGCAGTTCTTC	CASSTHTGANEQFF
14	TRBJ2-5	-	many	TRBV27	TGTGCCAGCAGTCAAGAGGGGGAATCGGGGACCCAGTACTTC	CASSQEGESGTQYF
16	TRBJ2-2	TRBD2	-	TRBV10-3	TGTGCCATCCTCGGGACTAGCGGGGCGGACACCGGGGAGCTGTTTTTT	CAILGTSGADTGELFF
16	TRBJ2-3	-	many	TRBV4-3	TGCGCCAGCAGCCATGAAGCAGGGGAGAACACAGATACGCAGTATTTT	CASSHEAGENTDTQYF
13	TRBJ2-5	-	many	TRBV11-3	TGTGCCAGCAGCTTAGGAGCGCGCGCTACACCGGACTTC	CASSLGARATPDF
14	TRBJ2-3	-	-	TRBV5-6	TGTGCCAGCAGCTTACCCACAGGGCCAGATACGCAGTATTTT	CASSLPTGPDTQYF
16	TRBJ1-2	-	few	TRBV6-2/TRBV6-3	TGTGCCAGCTCAAACACGGGTCACAGGGAGTCATATGGCTACACCTTC	CASSNTGHRESYGYTF
13	TRBJ2-3	-	many	TRBV20-1	TGCAGTGCTAGGTGGAACAGAGCAGATACGCAGTATTTT	CSARWNRADTQYF
16	TRBJ2-3	-	-	TRBV15	TGTGCCACCAGCAGAGAACACGGGGCGCAAACAGATACGCAGTATTTT	CATSREHGAQTDTQYF
18	TRBJ2-3	-	-	TRBV25-1	TGTGCCAGCAGTGAGTTCCTCTCGACAAGCTCTAGCACAGATACGCAGTATTTT	CASSEFLSTSSSTDTQYF
14	TRBJ1-5	-	many	TRBV27	TGTGCCAGCAGTTCCGTTTATAGCAATCAGCCCCAGCATTTT	CASSSVYSNQPQHF